The source of this T cell receptor beta chain is a study of early T cells in non-severe SARS-CoV-2 infection. In the study overall: Chains were not paired, and sequencing was done on bulk RNA from unsorted whole blood. Study results and caveats: Lookups in VDJdb leaned toward anti-spike CD8 responses and missed private and CD4 specificities.

Individual cDNA molecules carried attached unique molecular identifiers. In TCRdb, the 5' RACE reads were re-called with MiXCR into one record per CDR3 protein. The sample holds 80,000 to 95,000 distinct CDR3 sequences, around 13% seen once. This CDR3 has 16 amino acids. Germline V gives CDR1 SGHTA, CDR2 FQGNSA. The V gene lost 2 bases and the J gene lost 4 bases, with 17 bases spanning the gap. In the case of this clonotype: Its antigen remains unidentified.

This chain links TRBV7-2 with TRBJ2-5; tentative D call: TRBD2 (6 bases). The TCR originated in an adult who was a healthcare worker with PCR-confirmed SARS-CoV-2 infection or an uninfected control (not recorded which). Sequences were obtained from whole blood. Here the CDR3 DNA reads TGTGCCAGCAGCTTAATCGGGGGTTTCAGGGCAGAGACCCAGTACTTC. Its translation: CASSLIGGFRAETQYF. Based on the CDR3 plus reference TRBV7-2 and TRBJ2-5, the full variable domain is GAGVSQSPSNKVTEKGKDVELRCDPISGHTALYWYRQSLGQGLEFLIYFQGNSAPDKSGLPSDRFSAERTGGSVSTLTIQRTQQEDSAVYLCASSLIGGFRAETQYFGPGTRLLVL.